These 2 T cell receptor beta chains were all obtained from the same sample, sequenced in a study of graft-versus-host responses after intestinal transplantation. Profiling relied on immunoSEQ multiplex PCR, and the TCRdb table lists in-frame clones only, not all of them. This sample has several thousand clones; under 40% occur once, and the top ten carry around 3.9%. Specimen: alloreactive CD4+ T cells from a mixed lymphocyte reaction culture, collected before transplantation. Described subset: CFSE-low proliferating T cells sorted from approximately 6-day pre-transplant mixed lymphocyte reaction (GvH or HvG direction). All receptors derive from a human patient who was an organ donor for intestinal transplantation.

The sample holds a few counts of this clone. The V call is TRBV2, the J call TRBJ2-1; TRBD2 matches at 10 bases. Unmatched junction bases numbered 7, after V lost 6 bases and J lost 8 bases. Germline V gene data show CDR1 as SNHLY and CDR2 as FYNNEI. The CDR3 runs to 14 residues. The CDR3 loop reads CASSLGTSVYEQFF. The CDR3 DNA reads as TGTGCCAGCAGCCTCGGGACTAGCGTCTATGAGCAGTTCTTC. The full variable domain, in which reference TRBV2 and TRBJ2-1 provide the parts outside the CDR3, is EPEVTQTPSHQVTQMGQEVILRCVPISNHLYFYWYRQILGQKVEFLVSFYNNEISEKSEIFDDQFSVERPDGSNFTLKIRSTKLEDSAMYFCASSLGTSVYEQFFGPGTRLTVL.

The chain combines TRBV19 with TRBJ2-3, with D perhaps TRBD2 (5 bases). The CDR3 runs to 14 residues. Trimming stripped 3 bases from V and 2 bases from J, with 9 bases between. CDR1 LNHDA and CDR2 SQIVND come from the germline V gene (reference sequence). The CDR3 sequence: CASSIGRFTDTQYF. The CDR3 bases are TGTGCCAGTAGTATTGGGAGATTCACAGATACGCAGTATTTT.